This T cell receptor (beta chain) was recovered during a study of blood T cells in healthy people across ages. Each of the donors had 8 to 10 milliliters of peripheral blood drawn into EDTA-treated Vacutainer tubes. This CDR3 comprises 13 residues. Trimming shortened V by 4 bases and J by 5 bases, and 14 bases separated the two germline ends. The V gene's germline CDR1 is SQVTM and CDR2 ANQGSEA. Regarding this clonotype: Its antigen is unknown.

Study-wide points: Unsorted PBMCs ruled out conclusive naive versus antigen-experienced comparison. The authors considered diversity estimates from one million T cells to be underestimates.

A sample-barcoded 5' primer and a J-beta primer mix were used in a second PCR of about 7 to 11 cycles. Carrying 12 random nucleotides, a template-switch adaptor labeled each individual cDNA molecule. TCRdb analysed the 5' RACE reads with MiXCR anew, one entry per CDR3 protein. Here the sample spans about 1.4 million distinct CDR3 sequences, around 55% being singletons. The TCR sequence derives from a man between 18 and 35 years old in good health. This chain connects TRBV29-1 to TRBJ1-1, with D perhaps TRBD1 (5 bases). The source material was blood. The CDR3 bases are TGCAGCGTTGTAACAGGTTCGTGGACTGAAGCTTTCTTT. This sequence encodes CSVVTGSWTEAFF.